This record looks at one TCR beta chain sequence and its context. In Seattle, patients joined the study during active infection and were tracked longitudinally. Germline lookup yields CDR1 SEHNR and CDR2 FQNEAQ (reference sequence). Trimming took off 2 bases at V and 4 bases at J, with 6 bases between the two ends. This CDR3 comprises 13 residues. The data belong to a study of blood T cell repertoires in COVID-19. Sequenced by immunoSEQ multiplex PCR; TCRdb stores in-frame clones only, minus some. The sample records approximately 88,000 clones, about four fifths being singletons. The sequenced sample consisted of peripheral blood. This chain joins TRBV7-9 and TRBJ1-5; possible D gene TRBD1, 5 bases. The origin of this receptor is a man aged 70 or older with COVID-19, enrolled during active disease. The CDR3: CASSLKGNQPQHF. CDR3 sequence (DNA): TGTGCCAGCAGCTTAAAGGGGAATCAGCCCCAGCATTTT. Drawing the rest from reference TRBV7-9 and TRBJ1-5, the complete variable domain is DTGVSQNPRHKITKRGQNVTFRCDPISEHNRLYWYRQTLGQGPEFLTYFQNEAQLEKSRLLSDRFSAERPKGSFSTLEIQRTEQGDSAMYLCASSLKGNQPQHFGDGTRLSIL.